The 5 T cell receptor beta chains below come from one sample, sequenced in a study of regulatory T cells in long-lasting Graves disease. In building TCR beta libraries, iRepertoire HTBI primers were used together with Arm-PCR of CDR3 regions. One entry per CDR3 protein, called by TCRdb with MiXCR from the multiplex PCR reads. Of about 370,000 distinct CDR3 sequences listed, less than 20% were seen once; the top ten hold 20% to 25%. This sample's time point: newly diagnosed GD, antithyroid drugs for less than 3 months. RNA isolated from PBMCs was used to make the TCR library. This specimen consisted of peripheral blood mononuclear cells (PBMCs), obtained at new diagnosis, from a patient treated with antithyroid drugs. The receptors were gathered from a female donor with Graves disease.

This clonotype was detected many times. V usage is TRBV20-1 and J usage is TRBJ1-1, with D perhaps matching TRBD1 (5 bases). The length of the CDR3 is 15 residues. Germline V gene data show CDR1 as DFQATT and CDR2 as SNEGSKA (reference sequence). The germline V and J ends were trimmed by 3 bases and 5 bases, with 19 bases remaining between them. CDR3 DNA: TGCAGTGCTAGGTCGGCCGGGGGAGGTGAAACTGAAGCTTTCTTT. It codes for CSARSAGGGETEAFF.

This clonotype was seen repeatedly, ten times or more. V usage is TRBV3-1 and J usage is TRBJ1-2; D unclear. The CDR3 is 13 residues long. The germline V gene has CDR1 LGHDT and CDR2 YNNKEL (reference sequence). V was pared by 0 bases and J by 8 bases, with 10 bases between. The CDR3 loop is CASSQERAEGYTF. CDR3 nucleotides: TGTGCCAGCAGCCAAGAGAGGGCGGAAGGCTACACCTTC.

V and J are TRBV6-5 and TRBJ1-1; no clear D. There are 14 residues in the CDR3. V was cut by 4 bases and J by 2 bases, with 11 bases left in between. CDR1 is MNHEY and CDR2 is SVGAGI in the germline V gene. CDR3 in amino acids: CASSFGMGNTEAFF. CDR3 bases: TGTGCCAGCAGTTTTGGTATGGGTAACACTGAAGCTTTCTTT.

This clonotype was counted many times. V usage is TRBV13 and J usage is TRBJ1-1; D gene unclear. V was shortened by 6 bases and J by 5 bases, with 7 bases between the two germline ends. Germline CDR1 reads PRHDT; CDR2 reads FYEKMQ (reference sequence). CDR3 length equals 11 residues. CDR3 in DNA: TGTGCCAGCAGTTTCGGAACTGAAGCTTTCTTT. It encodes CASSFGTEAFF. Combining the CDR3 with reference TRBV13 and TRBJ1-1 gives the whole variable domain AAGVIQSPRHLIKEKRETATLKCYPIPRHDTVYWYQQGPGQDPQFLISFYEKMQSDKGSIPDRFSAQQFSDYHSELNMSSLELGDSALYFCASSFGTEAFFGQGTRLTVV.

This clonotype was recorded many times. The chain recombines TRBV28 with TRBJ2-7; 7 positions match TRBD1. The V gene's germline CDR1 is MDHEN and CDR2 SYDVKM. The CDR3 covers 15 residues. After removal of 5 bases from V and 2 bases from J, the junction contained 9 bases not matched to a gene. The CDR3 reads CASSDDRVGTYEQYF. For the CDR3, the DNA is TGTGCCAGCAGTGATGACAGGGTTGGGACCTACGAGCAGTACTTC.